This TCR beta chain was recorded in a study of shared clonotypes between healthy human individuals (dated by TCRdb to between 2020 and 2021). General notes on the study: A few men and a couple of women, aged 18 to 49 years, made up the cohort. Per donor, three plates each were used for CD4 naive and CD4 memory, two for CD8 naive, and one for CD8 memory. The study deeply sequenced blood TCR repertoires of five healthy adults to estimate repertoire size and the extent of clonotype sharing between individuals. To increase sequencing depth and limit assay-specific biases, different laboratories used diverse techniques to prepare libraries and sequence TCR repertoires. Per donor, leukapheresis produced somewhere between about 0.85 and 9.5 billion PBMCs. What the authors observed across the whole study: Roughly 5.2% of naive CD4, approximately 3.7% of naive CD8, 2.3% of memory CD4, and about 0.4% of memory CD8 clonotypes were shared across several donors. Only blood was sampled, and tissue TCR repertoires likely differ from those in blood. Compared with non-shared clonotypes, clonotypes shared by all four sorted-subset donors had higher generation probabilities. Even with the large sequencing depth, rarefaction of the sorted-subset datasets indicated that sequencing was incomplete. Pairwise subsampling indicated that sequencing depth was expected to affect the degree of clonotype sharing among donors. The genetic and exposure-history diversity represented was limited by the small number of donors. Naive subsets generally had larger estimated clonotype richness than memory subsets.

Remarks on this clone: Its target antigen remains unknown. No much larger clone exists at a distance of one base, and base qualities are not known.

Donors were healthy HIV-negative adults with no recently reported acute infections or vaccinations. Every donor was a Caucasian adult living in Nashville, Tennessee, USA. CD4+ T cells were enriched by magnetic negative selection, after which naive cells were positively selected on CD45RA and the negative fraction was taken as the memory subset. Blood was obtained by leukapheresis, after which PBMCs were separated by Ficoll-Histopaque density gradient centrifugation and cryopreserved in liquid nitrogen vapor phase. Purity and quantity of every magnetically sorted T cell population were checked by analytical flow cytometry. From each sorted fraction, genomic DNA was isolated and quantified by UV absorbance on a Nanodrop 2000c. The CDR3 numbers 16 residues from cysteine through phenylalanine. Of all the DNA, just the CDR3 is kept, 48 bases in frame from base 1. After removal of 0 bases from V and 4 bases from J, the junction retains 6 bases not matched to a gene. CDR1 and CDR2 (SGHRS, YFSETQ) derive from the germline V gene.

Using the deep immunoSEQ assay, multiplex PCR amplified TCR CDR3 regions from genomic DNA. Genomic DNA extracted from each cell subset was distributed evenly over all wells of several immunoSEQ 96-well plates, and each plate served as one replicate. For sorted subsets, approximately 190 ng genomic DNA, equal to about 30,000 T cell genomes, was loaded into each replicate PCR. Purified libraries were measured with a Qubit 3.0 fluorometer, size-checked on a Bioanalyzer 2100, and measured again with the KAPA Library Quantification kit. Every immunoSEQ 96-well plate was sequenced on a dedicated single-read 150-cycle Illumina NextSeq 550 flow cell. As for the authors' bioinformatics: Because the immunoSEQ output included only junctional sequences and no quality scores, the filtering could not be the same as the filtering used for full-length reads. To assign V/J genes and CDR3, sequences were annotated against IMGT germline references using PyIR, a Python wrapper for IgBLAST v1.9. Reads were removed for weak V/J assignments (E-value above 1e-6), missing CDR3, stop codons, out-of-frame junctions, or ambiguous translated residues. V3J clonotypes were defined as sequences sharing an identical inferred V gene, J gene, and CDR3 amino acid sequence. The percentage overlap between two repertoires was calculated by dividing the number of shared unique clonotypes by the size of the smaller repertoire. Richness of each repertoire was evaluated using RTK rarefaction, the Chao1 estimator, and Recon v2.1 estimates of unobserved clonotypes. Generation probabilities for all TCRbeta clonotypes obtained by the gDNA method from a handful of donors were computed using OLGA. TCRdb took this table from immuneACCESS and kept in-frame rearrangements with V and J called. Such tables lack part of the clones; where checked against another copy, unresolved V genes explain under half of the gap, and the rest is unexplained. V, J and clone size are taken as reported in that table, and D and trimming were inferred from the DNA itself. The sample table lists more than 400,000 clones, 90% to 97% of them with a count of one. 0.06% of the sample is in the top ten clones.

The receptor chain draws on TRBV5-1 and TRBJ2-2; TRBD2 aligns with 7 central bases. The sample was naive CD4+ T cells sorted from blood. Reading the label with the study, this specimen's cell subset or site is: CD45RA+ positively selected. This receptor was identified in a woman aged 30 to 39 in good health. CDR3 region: CASSLAGAGVTGELFF. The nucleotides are TGCGCCAGCAGCTTGGCTGGGGCGGGAGTCACCGGGGAGCTGTTTTTT.